This TCR beta chain was documented in a study of T cells after somatic rescue of genetic block. V trimming: 0 bases; J trimming: 2 bases; junction bases outside the gene matches: 3. The CDR3 has 15 residues. In germline, CDR1 is SGHRS, CDR2 YFSETQ. This clone was observed a single time. Sequencing used immunoSEQ multiplex PCR; TCRdb keeps in-frame clones, though not all of them. Found here are fewer than 150,000 clones, 80% to 95% of them singletons; the top ten hold 1.4%. Sequenced: peripheral blood mononuclear cells (PBMCs). The sequence came from a woman younger than 35. The chain recombines TRBV5-1 with TRBJ2-3, with 7 bases aligning to TRBD1. For the CDR3, the DNA is TGCGCCAGCAGCTTGGGGGACAGCTACACAGATACGCAGTATTTT. Translated: CASSLGDSYTDTQYF.